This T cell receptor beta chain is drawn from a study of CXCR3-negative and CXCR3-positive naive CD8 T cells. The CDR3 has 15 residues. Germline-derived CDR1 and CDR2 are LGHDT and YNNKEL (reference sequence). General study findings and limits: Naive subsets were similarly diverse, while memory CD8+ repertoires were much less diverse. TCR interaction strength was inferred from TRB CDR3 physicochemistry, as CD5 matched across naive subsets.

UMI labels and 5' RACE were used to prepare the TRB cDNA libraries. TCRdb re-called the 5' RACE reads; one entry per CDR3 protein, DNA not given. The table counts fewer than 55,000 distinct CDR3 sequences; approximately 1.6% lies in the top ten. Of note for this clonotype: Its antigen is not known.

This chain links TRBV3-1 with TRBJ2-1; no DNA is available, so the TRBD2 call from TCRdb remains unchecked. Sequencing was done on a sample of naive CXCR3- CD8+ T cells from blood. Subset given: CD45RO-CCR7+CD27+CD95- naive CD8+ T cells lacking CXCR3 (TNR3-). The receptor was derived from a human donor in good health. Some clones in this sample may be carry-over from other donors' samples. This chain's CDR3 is CASSLDRGLVNEQFF.